The 8 T cell receptor beta chains in this list originate from one sample, sequenced in a study of T cell responses to AZD1222 COVID-19 vaccine. The data were produced by immunoSEQ multiplex PCR, yet TCRdb's version contains in-frame clones alone and is incomplete. Among 110,000 to 150,000 clones listed, around 90% were seen once. Sequencing was performed on peripheral blood, taken 28 days after the second AZD1222 dose. Source of these receptors: an adult who received the AZD1222 COVID-19 vaccine.

This clone appeared a single time. This sample also contains other DNA sequences that code for the same CDR3. The rearrangement joins TRBV27 to TRBJ1-5, with a possible D match to TRBD1 (6 bases). The germline V gene has CDR1 MNHEY and CDR2 SMNVEV (reference sequence). Between the trimmed V and J ends, which lost 6 bases and 4 bases, there was a span of 10 bases. This CDR3 has 13 residues. The CDR3 coding sequence is TGTGCCAGCAGCTTGACAGGAAATCAGCCCCAGCATTTT. This sequence encodes CASSLTGNQPQHF.

This clone was recorded only once. This chain connects TRBV2 to TRBJ1-2, with D unclear. The CDR3 is 12 amino acids. CDR1 SNHLY and CDR2 FYNNEI come from the germline V gene. Between the trimmed V and J ends, which lost 7 bases and 7 bases, there was a span of 13 bases. CDR3 DNA: TGTGCCAGCACCTCTATGGACCTTGGCTACACCTTC. Its translation: CASTSMDLGYTF.

This sequence joins TRBV7-9 and TRBJ2-2; D is uncertain. This CDR3 is 13 amino acids long. Trimming removed 2 bases from V and 6 bases from J, with 7 bases in between. Germline values: CDR1 SEHNR, CDR2 FQNEAQ (reference sequence). In DNA, the CDR3 is TGTGCCAGCAGCTTACCTGGGCCCGGGGAGCTGTTTTTT. It specifies CASSLPGPGELFF.

J is TRBJ1-2 and V is TRBV19, with TRBD1 matching over 7 bases. The germline V gene encodes CDR1 LNHDA and CDR2 SQIVND (reference sequence). The CDR3 totals 14 residues. J lost 13 bases, V lost 5 bases, and 16 bases had no gene match. The CDR3 region is CASSPTLQQGTGTF. DNA for the CDR3: TGTGCCAGTAGTCCAACCCTGCAACAGGGGACGGGCACCTTC.

The V gene is TRBV14, the J gene TRBJ2-3, with 8 bases lining up with TRBD2. The germline V gene encodes CDR1 SGHDN and CDR2 FVKESK. The CDR3 is 18 residues long. Trimming at V came to 0 bases and at J to 5 bases, leaving 13 bases not matched to a gene. The CDR3 DNA reads TGTGCCAGCAGCCAAGATTCGTGGCGCGGGGGGATTAGAGATACGCAGTATTTT. Its protein is CASSQDSWRGGIRDTQYF.

The V and J genes are TRBV7-9 and TRBJ2-1, with 8 nucleotides matching TRBD2. J gave up 0 bases and V 4 bases, and 8 bases lay outside the gene matches. This CDR3 spans 17 amino acids. The germline V gene encodes CDR1 SEHNR and CDR2 FQNEAQ (reference sequence). CDR3 region: CASSWRAGGSSYNEQFF. In DNA form, the CDR3 reads TGTGCCAGCAGCTGGCGGGCGGGAGGAAGCTCCTACAATGAGCAGTTCTTC.

The J gene is TRBJ1-1, the V gene TRBV27; D possibly corresponds to TRBD1 (6 bases). The V and J ends lost 5 bases and 1 base respectively, with 14 bases between them. Germline assignment: CDR1 MNHEY and CDR2 SMNVEV (reference sequence). The CDR3 spans 15 residues. The CDR3 nucleotides are TGTGCCAGCAGTAACCAGGGACAATGGAACACTGAAGCTTTCTTT. Translation: CASSNQGQWNTEAFF.

This clone showed up just once. The chain employs TRBV4-1 and TRBJ2-1; the D is unclear. Trimming shortened V by 1 base and J by 10 bases, and 8 bases separated the two germline ends. The CDR3 covers 12 residues. Per the germline V gene, CDR1 is MGHRA and CDR2 is YSYEKL. The CDR3 DNA reads as TGCGCCAGCAGCCAAGGGCGAACGGAGCAGTTCTTC. Its protein product is CASSQGRTEQFF.